A selection of T cell receptor beta chains follows, all from one sample in a study of blood T cell repertoires in COVID-19. TCRdb keeps only in-frame clones here, not all; method: immunoSEQ multiplex PCR. The table includes some 33,000 clones, approximately 90% detected once. The sample taken for sequencing was peripheral blood. The receptors were gathered from a man aged 55 to 70 with acute or convalescent COVID-19. The CDR3 runs from the conserved cysteine through the conserved F or W. A D gene is named only where the DNA matches it firmly. For some rows the clone size is stated as once, few or many, or as a class when expanded; others skip it.

v_gene	d_gene	abundance	j_gene	CDR3aa	CDR3nt
TRBV6-5	NA	NA	TRBJ1-1	CASSSPGVRTEAFF	TGTGCCAGCAGTTCCCCAGGGGTTCGGACTGAAGCTTTCTTT
TRBV12-3/TRBV12-4	TRBD1	NA	TRBJ1-1	CASSRTGGTEAFF	TGTGCCAGCAGCAGGACAGGGGGAACTGAAGCTTTCTTT
TRBV5-4	NA	NA	TRBJ1-6	CASSTGGGVESPLHF	TGTGCCAGCAGCACCGGGGGGGGAGTCGAGTCACCCCTCCACTTT
TRBV4-3	TRBD2	NA	TRBJ2-1	CASSRDYSSYNEQFF	TGCGCCAGCAGCCGGGACTATAGCTCCTACAATGAGCAGTTCTTC
TRBV19	TRBD1	NA	TRBJ1-1	CASSTYLDRGLAEAFF	TGTGCCAGTAGTACCTACCTGGACAGGGGGCTCGCTGAAGCTTTCTTT
TRBV28	TRBD2	NA	TRBJ2-3	CASLRGGSTDTQYF	TGTGCCAGTCTTCGGGGGGGTAGCACAGATACGCAGTATTTT
TRBV5-1	TRBD2	NA	TRBJ2-5	CASRRTGGQETQYF	TGCGCCAGCAGGCGTACGGGAGGACAAGAGACCCAGTACTTC
TRBV7-8	NA	NA	TRBJ2-3	CASSSSRVDTQYF	TGTGCCAGCAGCTCCTCACGGGTAGATACGCAGTATTTT
TRBV11-2	TRBD2	NA	TRBJ2-4	CASTDGDYLNIQYF	TGTGCCAGTACTGATGGGGACTACCTAAACATTCAGTACTTC
TRBV19	NA	NA	TRBJ2-6	CASSATYSGANVLTF	TGTGCCAGTAGTGCCACCTACTCTGGGGCCAACGTCCTGACTTTC
TRBV5-4	TRBD2	once	TRBJ2-7	CASSLGLADAYEQYF	TGTGCCAGCAGCTTGGGTCTAGCGGATGCCTACGAGCAGTACTTC
TRBV7-2	NA	NA	TRBJ1-5	CASSVREGQPQHF	TGTGCCAGCAGCGTCCGGGAAGGTCAGCCCCAGCATTTT
TRBV19	NA	NA	TRBJ2-5	CASSIGGSMGETQYF	TGTGCCAGTAGTATTGGCGGGTCGATGGGGGAGACCCAGTACTTC
TRBV30	NA	once	TRBJ2-6	CAWSVRVTRGDSGANVLTF	TGTGCCTGGAGTGTACGGGTAACCAGGGGGGACTCTGGGGCCAACGTCCTGACTTTC
TRBV5-6	NA	NA	TRBJ2-1	CASSSSGFAQFF	TGTGCCAGCAGCTCTTCAGGGTTTGCGCAGTTCTTC
TRBV6-6	TRBD2	once	TRBJ2-7	CASSVLAGYYEQYF	TGTGCCAGCAGTGTTCTAGCGGGGTACTACGAGCAGTACTTC
TRBV4-2	NA	NA	TRBJ2-2	CASSQAGGRGVGELFF	TGTGCCAGCAGCCAAGCTGGTGGCAGGGGGGTAGGGGAGCTGTTTTTT
TRBV5-6	TRBD1	NA	TRBJ1-1	CATRPRTGGFGEKNTEAFF	TGTGCAACAAGGCCCCGAACAGGGGGATTTGGTGAGAAGAACACTGAAGCTTTCTTT
TRBV12-3/TRBV12-4	NA	NA	TRBJ2-1	CASSPQGKQFF	TGTGCCAGCAGTCCTCAGGGGAAACAGTTCTTC
TRBV5-1	TRBD2	NA	TRBJ2-3	CASSSKTSSPSTDTQYF	TGCGCCAGCAGCTCCAAGACTAGCAGTCCTAGCACAGATACGCAGTATTTT
TRBV21-1	NA	NA	TRBJ2-1	CASKGLGDSSYNEQFF	TGTGCCAGCAAGGGTCTAGGGGATAGCTCCTACAATGAGCAGTTCTTC